This is a list of T cell receptor beta chains from one sample in a study of PD-L1 blockade in urothelial cancer. Produced via immunoSEQ multiplex PCR; TCRdb's table is partial and in-frame only. The sample yields fewer than 65,000 clones, around nine tenths seen once. Here the sequenced sample was PBMCs, taken around atezolizumab (anti-PD-L1) treatment. The source of these receptors is a woman aged 60-75 years with urothelial cancer. Both conserved end residues are part of each CDR3. A D gene is named only where the DNA matches it firmly.

>TRBV5-4|TRBJ2-6|TRBD2
CASSLVAGGSGANVLTF
>TRBV5-6|TRBJ2-1|-
CASSKSSGINSYNEQFF
>TRBV6-4|TRBJ1-2|-
CASSDGRTDGYTF
>TRBV2|TRBJ2-3|-
CASSAGATSTDTQYF
>TRBV7-9|TRBJ1-5|-
CASSYIDGGEPQHF
>TRBV6-5|TRBJ1-1|-
CASSYRTGNPEAFF
>TRBV27|TRBJ2-2|TRBD1
CASTSFRTGPRELFF
>TRBV20-1|TRBJ2-5|-
CSEASGETQYF
>TRBV28|TRBJ1-5|TRBD1
CASSTTGGWSNQPQHF
>TRBV5-4|TRBJ2-7|TRBD2
CASRPSGALEQYF
>TRBV6-4|TRBJ2-1|-
CASSDSRGPYNEQFF
>TRBV18|TRBJ2-3|-
CASSRLQLTSTDTQYF
>TRBV4-3|TRBJ2-2|-
CASSQVVRTGELFF
>TRBV28|TRBJ2-7|-
CASSSATYEQYF
>TRBV6-1|TRBJ2-7|-
CASSESAGGEQYF
>TRBV5-3|TRBJ1-2|-
CARSLGQEGNYGYTF
>TRBV11-2|TRBJ1-1|TRBD1
CASSSHRGRRGPNTEAFF
>TRBV7-2|TRBJ2-7|TRBD2
CASSLGSSGTYEQYF
>TRBV11-3|TRBJ2-5|-
CASSLGESIRETQYF
>TRBV2|TRBJ1-5|-
CASSSMPGFGNQPQHF
>TRBV28|TRBJ1-5|-
CASRLQGGRGGNQPQHF
>TRBV18|TRBJ1-1|-
CASSLGQGGTNTEAFF
>TRBV6-5|TRBJ2-1|TRBD1
CASGQGVYNEQFF
>TRBV19|TRBJ2-1|-
CASSIDRGGRGVDNEQFF
>TRBV10-3|TRBJ1-3|-
CAISESTRGGPSRNTIYF
>TRBV18|TRBJ1-5|-
CASSPPRAGDQPQHF
>TRBV18|TRBJ1-1|TRBD1
CASSPQRDRGYTEAFF
>TRBV5-1|TRBJ2-5|TRBD1
CASSSAGTGGGRKETQYF
>TRBV5-1|TRBJ2-7|TRBD1
CASSGAQGALYEQYF